This T cell receptor (beta chain) appears in the sequencing data of a study of cytomegalovirus exposure and HLA in healthy donors. This clone was seen once. It was with 60 Vbeta and 13 Jbeta primers that the PCR ran. Assay: immunoSEQ multiplex PCR; the TCRdb copy retains only in-frame clones and omits some. Of 150,000 to 200,000 clones in the sample, 60% to 80% are singletons; the top ten hold about 2.4%. Germline V CDR1 and CDR2: SGHRS, YFSETQ. V gave up 4 bases and J gave up 4 bases; unmatched junction bases: 8. The CDR3 has 16 amino acids. The specimen was PBMCs. The chain recombines TRBV5-1 with TRBJ2-6; the match to TRBD2 covers 7 bases. The sequence derives from a woman aged 35 to 49 in good health and CMV-seropositive. CDR3 region: CASSLGGERGANVLTF. The CDR3 region has the DNA TGCGCCAGCAGCCTGGGGGGGGAAAGAGGGGCCAACGTCCTGACTTTC. The full variable domain, rest sourced from reference TRBV5-1 and TRBJ2-6, is KAGVTQTPRYLIKTRGQQVTLSCSPISGHRSVSWYQQTPGQGLQFLFEYFSETQRNKGNFPGRFSGRQFSNSRSEMNVSTLELGDSALYLCASSLGGERGANVLTFGAGSRLTVL.